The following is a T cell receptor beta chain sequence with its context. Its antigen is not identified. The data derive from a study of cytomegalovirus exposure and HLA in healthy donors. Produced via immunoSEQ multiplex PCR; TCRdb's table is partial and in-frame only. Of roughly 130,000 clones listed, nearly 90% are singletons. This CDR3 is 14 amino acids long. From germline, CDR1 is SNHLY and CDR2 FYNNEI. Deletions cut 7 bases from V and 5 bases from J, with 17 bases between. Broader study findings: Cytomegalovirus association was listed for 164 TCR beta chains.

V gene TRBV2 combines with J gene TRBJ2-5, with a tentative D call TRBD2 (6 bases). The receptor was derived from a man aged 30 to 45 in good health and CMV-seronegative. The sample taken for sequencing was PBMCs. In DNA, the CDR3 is TGTGCCAGCAATCTTAGCGGCGGGGTGGAGACCCAGTACTTC. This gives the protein CASNLSGGVETQYF.